This T cell receptor (beta chain) comes out of a study of blood T cells in healthy people across ages. General study results and limits: Whereas aged donors had fewer naive CD4+ cells, long-lived donors had more of them and higher diversity. TCR beta diversity tracked closely with naive T cell percentage. The recorded TCR beta diversity per million T cells decreased in a roughly linear manner with age.

Next came a second PCR, run for roughly 6 to 11 cycles, which used a sample-barcoded 5' primer along with a J-beta primer mix. TCRdb independently ran MiXCR on the 5' RACE reads; one entry per CDR3 protein. The repertoire has around 1,500,000 distinct CDR3 sequences, 25% to 30% of them found once; the top ten carry more than 6%. Looked up from germline, CDR1 is SGHTA and CDR2 is FQGNSA. Both ends counted, the CDR3 spans 17 residues. Each sample provided at least 5 micrograms of extracted total RNA. Worth noting for this clonotype: Its antigen is undetermined. The DNA is omitted, as the CDR3 cannot be located on it reliably, and the CDR3 follows TCRdb's listing.

Sample: blood. V usage is TRBV7-2 and J usage is TRBJ2-7. The clonotype was recovered from a young woman in good health. The CDR3 reads CASSLIVLAVGSYEQYF.